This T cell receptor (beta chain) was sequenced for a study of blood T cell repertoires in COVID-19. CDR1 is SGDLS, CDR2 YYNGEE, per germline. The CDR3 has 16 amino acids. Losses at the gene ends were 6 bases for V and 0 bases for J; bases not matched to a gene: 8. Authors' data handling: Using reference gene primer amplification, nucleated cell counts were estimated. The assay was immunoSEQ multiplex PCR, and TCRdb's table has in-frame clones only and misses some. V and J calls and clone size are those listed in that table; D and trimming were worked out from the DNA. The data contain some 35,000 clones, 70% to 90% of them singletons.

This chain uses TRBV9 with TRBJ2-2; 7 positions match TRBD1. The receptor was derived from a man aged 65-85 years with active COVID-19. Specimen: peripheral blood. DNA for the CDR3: TGTGCCAGCACCACCACCGACAGGGCGAACACCGGGGAGCTGTTTTTT. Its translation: CASTTTDRANTGELFF.